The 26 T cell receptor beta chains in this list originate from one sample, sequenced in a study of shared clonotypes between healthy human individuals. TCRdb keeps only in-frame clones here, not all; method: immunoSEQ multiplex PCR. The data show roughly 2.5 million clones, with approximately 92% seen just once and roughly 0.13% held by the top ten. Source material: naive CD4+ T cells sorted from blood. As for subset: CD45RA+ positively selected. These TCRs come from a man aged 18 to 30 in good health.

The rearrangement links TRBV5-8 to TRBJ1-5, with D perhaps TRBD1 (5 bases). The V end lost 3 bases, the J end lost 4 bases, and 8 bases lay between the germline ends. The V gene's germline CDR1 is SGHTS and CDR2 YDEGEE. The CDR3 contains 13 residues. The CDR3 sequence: CASSWGDNQPQHF. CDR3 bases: TGTGCCAGCAGCTGGGGGGATAATCAGCCCCAGCATTTT. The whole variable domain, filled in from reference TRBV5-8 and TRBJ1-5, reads EAGVTQSPTHLIKTRGQQATLRCSPISGHTSVYWYQQALGLGLQFLLWYDEGEERNRGNFPPRFSGRQFPNYSSELNVNALELEDSALYLCASSWGDNQPQHFGDGTRLSIL.

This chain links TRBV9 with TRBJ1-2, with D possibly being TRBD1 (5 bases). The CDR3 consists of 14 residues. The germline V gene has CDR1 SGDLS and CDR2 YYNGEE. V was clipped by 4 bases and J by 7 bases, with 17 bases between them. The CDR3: CASSTRVSVGGYTF. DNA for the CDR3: TGTGCCAGCAGCACCAGGGTAAGTGTTGGTGGCTACACCTTC.

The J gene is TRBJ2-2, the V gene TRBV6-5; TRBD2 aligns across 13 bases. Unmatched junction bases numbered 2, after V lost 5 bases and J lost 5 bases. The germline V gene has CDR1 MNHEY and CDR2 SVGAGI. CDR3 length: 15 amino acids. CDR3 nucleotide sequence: TGTGCCAGCAGTCTGACTAGCGGGGGGACCGGGGAGCTGTTTTTT. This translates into CASSLTSGGTGELFF.

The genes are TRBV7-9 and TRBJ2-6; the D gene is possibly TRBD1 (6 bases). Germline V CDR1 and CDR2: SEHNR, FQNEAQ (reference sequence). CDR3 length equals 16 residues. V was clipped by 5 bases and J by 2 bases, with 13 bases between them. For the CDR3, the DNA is TGTGCCAGCAGCCCATACAGGGAAACTGGGGCCAACGTCCTGACTTTC. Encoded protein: CASSPYRETGANVLTF.

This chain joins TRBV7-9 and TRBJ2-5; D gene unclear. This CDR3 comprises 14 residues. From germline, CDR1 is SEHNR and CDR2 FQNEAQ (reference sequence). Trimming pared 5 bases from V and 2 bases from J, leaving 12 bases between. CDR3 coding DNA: TGTGCCAGCAGCCCCGCTCGACCACAAGAGACCCAGTACTTC. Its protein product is CASSPARPQETQYF.

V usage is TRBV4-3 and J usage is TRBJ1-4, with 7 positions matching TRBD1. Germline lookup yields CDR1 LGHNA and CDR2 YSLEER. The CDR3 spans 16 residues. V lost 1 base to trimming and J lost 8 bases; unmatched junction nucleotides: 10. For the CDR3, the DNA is TGCGCCAGCAGCCAAGCGGTGGGGACAGCTGGGGAAAAACTGTTTTTT. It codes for CASSQAVGTAGEKLFF.

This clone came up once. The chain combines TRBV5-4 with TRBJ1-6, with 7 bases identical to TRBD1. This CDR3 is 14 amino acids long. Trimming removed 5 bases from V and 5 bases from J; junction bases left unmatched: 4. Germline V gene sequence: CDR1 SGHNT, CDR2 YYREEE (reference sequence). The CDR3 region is CASRSQGDNSPLHF. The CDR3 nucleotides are TGTGCCAGCAGATCCCAGGGGGATAATTCACCCCTCCACTTT.

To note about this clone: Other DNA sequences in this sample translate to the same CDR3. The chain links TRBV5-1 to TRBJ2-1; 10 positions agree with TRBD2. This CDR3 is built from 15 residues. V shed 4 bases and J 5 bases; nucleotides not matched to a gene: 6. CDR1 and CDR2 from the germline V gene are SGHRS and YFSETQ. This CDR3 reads CASSLGLAVNNEQFF. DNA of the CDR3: TGCGCCAGCAGCCTCGGACTAGCGGTAAACAATGAGCAGTTCTTC. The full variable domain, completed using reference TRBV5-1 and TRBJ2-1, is KAGVTQTPRYLIKTRGQQVTLSCSPISGHRSVSWYQQTPGQGLQFLFEYFSETQRNKGNFPGRFSGRQFSNSRSEMNVSTLELGDSALYLCASSLGLAVNNEQFFGPGTRLTVL.

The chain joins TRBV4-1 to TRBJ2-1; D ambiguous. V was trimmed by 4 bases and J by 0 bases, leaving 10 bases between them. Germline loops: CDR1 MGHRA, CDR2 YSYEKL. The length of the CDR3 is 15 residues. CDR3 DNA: TGCGCCAGCAGCCGTTCGACCAGCTCCTACAATGAGCAGTTCTTC. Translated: CASSRSTSSYNEQFF.

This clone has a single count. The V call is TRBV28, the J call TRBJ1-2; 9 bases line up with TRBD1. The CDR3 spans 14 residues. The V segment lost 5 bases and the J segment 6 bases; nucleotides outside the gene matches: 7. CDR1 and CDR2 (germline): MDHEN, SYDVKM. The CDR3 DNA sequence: TGTGCCAGCAGTACAGGGGGCGCAAGTCATGGCTACACCTTC. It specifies CASSTGGASHGYTF.

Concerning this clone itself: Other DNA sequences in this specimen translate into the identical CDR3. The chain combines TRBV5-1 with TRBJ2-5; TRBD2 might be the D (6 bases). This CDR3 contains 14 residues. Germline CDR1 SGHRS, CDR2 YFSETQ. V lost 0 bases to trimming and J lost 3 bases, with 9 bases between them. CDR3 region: CASSLEGLKETQYF. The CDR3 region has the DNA TGCGCCAGCAGCTTGGAGGGACTCAAAGAGACCCAGTACTTC.

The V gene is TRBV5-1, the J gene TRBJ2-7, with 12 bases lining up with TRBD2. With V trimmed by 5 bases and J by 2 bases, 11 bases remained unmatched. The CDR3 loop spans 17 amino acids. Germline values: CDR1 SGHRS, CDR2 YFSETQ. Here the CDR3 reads CASSLSLAGGLTYEQYF. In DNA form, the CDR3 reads TGCGCCAGCAGTCTCTCACTAGCGGGAGGTCTGACCTACGAGCAGTACTTC.

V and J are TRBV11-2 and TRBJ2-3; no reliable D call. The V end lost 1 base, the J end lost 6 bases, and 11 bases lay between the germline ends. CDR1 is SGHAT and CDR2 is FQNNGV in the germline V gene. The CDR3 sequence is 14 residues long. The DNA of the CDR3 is TGTGCCAGCAGCTTAGGCAGTTCTGCGGATACGCAGTATTTT. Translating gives CASSLGSSADTQYF. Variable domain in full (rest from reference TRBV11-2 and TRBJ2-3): EAGVAQSPRYKIIEKRQSVAFWCNPISGHATLYWYQQILGQGPKLLIQFQNNGVVDDSQLPKDRFSAERLKGVDSTLKIQPAKLEDSAVYLCASSLGSSADTQYFGPGTRLTVL.

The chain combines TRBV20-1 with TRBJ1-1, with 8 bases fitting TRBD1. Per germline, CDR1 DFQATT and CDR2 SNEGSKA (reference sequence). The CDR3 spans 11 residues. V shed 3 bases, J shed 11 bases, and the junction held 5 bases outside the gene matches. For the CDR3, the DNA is TGCAGTGCTAGGACAGGGGACGCTGCTTTCTTT. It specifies CSARTGDAAFF.

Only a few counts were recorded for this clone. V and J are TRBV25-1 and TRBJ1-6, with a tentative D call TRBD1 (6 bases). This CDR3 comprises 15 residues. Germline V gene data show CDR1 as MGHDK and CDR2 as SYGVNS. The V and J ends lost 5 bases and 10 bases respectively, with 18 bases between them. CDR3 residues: CASSPPGGPESPLHF. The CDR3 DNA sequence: TGTGCCAGCAGTCCTCCGGGGGGGCCGGAGTCACCCCTCCACTTT.

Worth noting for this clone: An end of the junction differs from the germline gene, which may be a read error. CDR3 region: CASSEDRVKTEAFF. The CDR3, as DNA: TGTGCCAGCTCAGAGGACAGGGTGAAAACTGAAGCTTTCTTT. The chain couples TRBV18 to TRBJ1-1; the match to TRBD1 covers 8 bases. The CDR3 contains 14 residues. Germline lookup yields CDR1 KGHSH and CDR2 LQKENI. The whole variable domain, remainder taken from reference TRBV18 and TRBJ1-1, is NAGVMQNPRHLVRRRGQEARLRCSPMKGHSHVYWYRQLPEEGLKFMVYLQKENIIDESGMPKERFSAEFPKEGPSILRIQQVVRGDSAAYFCASSEDRVKTEAFFGQGTRLTVV.

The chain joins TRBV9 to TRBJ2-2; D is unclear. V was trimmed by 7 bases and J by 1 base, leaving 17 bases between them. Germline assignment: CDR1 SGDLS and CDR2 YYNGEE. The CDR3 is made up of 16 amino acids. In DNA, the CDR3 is TGTGCCAGCCGCCCAGGACGATCCGTGAACACCGGGGAGCTGTTTTTT. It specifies CASRPGRSVNTGELFF.

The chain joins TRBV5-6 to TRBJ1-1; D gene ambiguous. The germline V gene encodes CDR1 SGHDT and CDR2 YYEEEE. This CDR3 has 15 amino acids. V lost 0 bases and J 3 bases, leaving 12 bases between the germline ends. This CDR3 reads CASSLAKGAYTEAFF. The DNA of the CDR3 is TGTGCCAGCAGCTTGGCGAAGGGAGCTTACACTGAAGCTTTCTTT.

The CDR3 bases are TGTGCCAGCAGCGGGGGGGCATCCTCTAGCACAGATACGCAGTATTTT. Translating it yields CASSGGASSSTDTQYF. The chain combines TRBV5-8 with TRBJ2-3, with a tentative D call TRBD2 (7 bases). CDR3 length: 16 residues. With 4 bases removed from V and 0 bases from J, the gap between germline ends came to 15 bases. Germline assignment: CDR1 SGHTS and CDR2 YDEGEE.

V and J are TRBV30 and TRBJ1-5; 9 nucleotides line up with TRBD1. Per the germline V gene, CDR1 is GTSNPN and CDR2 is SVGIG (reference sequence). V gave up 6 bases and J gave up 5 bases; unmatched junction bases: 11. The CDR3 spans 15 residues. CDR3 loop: CACGTGRLSYQPQHF. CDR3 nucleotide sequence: TGTGCCTGCGGGACAGGGCGGTTATCGTATCAGCCCCAGCATTTT.

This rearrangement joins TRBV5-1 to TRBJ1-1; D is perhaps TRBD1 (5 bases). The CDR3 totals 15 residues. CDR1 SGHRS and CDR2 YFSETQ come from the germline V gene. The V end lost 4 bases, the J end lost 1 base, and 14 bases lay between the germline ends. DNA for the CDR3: TGCGCCAGCAGCCCGGAACAGGTAGGGAACACTGAAGCTTTCTTT. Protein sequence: CASSPEQVGNTEAFF.

CDR3 in amino acids: CASSADGTAMNTEAFF. DNA for the CDR3: TGCGCCAGCTCCGCGGATGGGACAGCCATGAACACTGAAGCTTTCTTT. This chain connects TRBV5-1 to TRBJ1-1, with 7 bases fitting TRBD1. This CDR3 contains 16 residues. CDR1 and CDR2 (germline): SGHRS, YFSETQ. Trimming at V came to 7 bases and at J to 0 bases, leaving 12 bases not matched to a gene.

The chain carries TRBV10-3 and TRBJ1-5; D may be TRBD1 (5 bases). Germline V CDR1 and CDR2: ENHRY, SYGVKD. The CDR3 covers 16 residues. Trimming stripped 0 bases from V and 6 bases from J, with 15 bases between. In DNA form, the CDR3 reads TGTGCCATCAGTGAGTCGGACGGGGGAGAAATTCAGCCCCAGCATTTT. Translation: CAISESDGGEIQPQHF.

CDR3 coding DNA: TGTGCCAGCAGCTTATTCTCGTGGACTCAATACGATGAGCAGTTCTTC. Translating gives CASSLFSWTQYDEQFF. V usage is TRBV7-9 and J usage is TRBJ2-1; perhaps TRBD2 as D (5 bases). This CDR3 is built from 16 residues. Trimming took off 2 bases at V and 8 bases at J, with 19 bases between the two ends. Germline V gives CDR1 SEHNR, CDR2 FQNEAQ (reference sequence).

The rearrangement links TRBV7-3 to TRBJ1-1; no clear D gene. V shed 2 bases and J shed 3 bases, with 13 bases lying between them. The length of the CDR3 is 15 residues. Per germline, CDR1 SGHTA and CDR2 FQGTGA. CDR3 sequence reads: CASSLEAGKHTEAFF. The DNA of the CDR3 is TGTGCCAGCAGCTTAGAGGCAGGCAAGCACACTGAAGCTTTCTTT.

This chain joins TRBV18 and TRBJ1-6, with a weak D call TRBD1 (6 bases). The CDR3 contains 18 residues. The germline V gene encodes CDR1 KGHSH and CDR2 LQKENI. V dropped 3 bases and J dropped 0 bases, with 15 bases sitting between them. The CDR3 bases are TGTGCCAGCTCACCCGTAGGGACAACGAGCTCCTATAATTCACCCCTCCACTTT. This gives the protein CASSPVGTTSSYNSPLHF.